The 16 T cell receptor beta chains listed next were all sequenced from one sample in a study of T cells in Graves' hyperthyroidism and ophthalmopathy. The CDR3 regions of TCR beta were amplified from RNA transcripts. The HTBI set primed first-round TCR CDR3 RT-PCR. TCRdb called the multiplex PCR reads again in MiXCR, with one record for every CDR3 protein. The sample lists 450,000 to 650,000 distinct CDR3 sequences; 14% were seen once. Sequencing was performed on blood. All receptors come from a woman aged 18-29 years with Graves' ophthalmopathy.

The chain joins TRBV29-1 to TRBJ1-3; D call uncertain. Trimming removed 2 bases from V and 1 base from J, with 6 bases in between. The CDR3 contains 13 residues. Germline assignment: CDR1 SQVTM and CDR2 ANQGSEA. The CDR3 DNA reads as TGCAGCGTTGAAAGAGGTTCTGGAAACACCATATATTTT. Translation: CSVERGSGNTIYF.

This clonotype was observed a single time. The chain combines TRBV12-3 or TRBV12-4 with TRBJ2-2; 8 positions agree with TRBD1. Trimming removed 2 bases from V and 6 bases from J; junction bases left unmatched: 8. The CDR3 has 16 residues. CDR3 residues: CASSLSLTGVPGELFF. In DNA, the CDR3 is TGTGCCAGCAGTTTAAGTTTGACAGGGGTCCCCGGGGAGCTGTTTTTT.

Many counts were recorded for this clonotype. The chain recombines TRBV2 with TRBJ2-2; TRBD1 might be the D (6 bases). In germline, CDR1 is SNHLY, CDR2 FYNNEI. With 10 bases removed from V and 0 bases from J, the gap between germline ends came to 12 bases. This CDR3 region has 14 residues. This chain's CDR3 is CATIRDTNTGELFF. CDR3 nucleotides: TGTGCCACGATCCGGGACACGAACACCGGGGAGCTGTTTTTT.

Many counts were recorded for this clonotype. V and J are TRBV20-1 and TRBJ2-3, with D uncertain. Germline lookup yields CDR1 DFQATT and CDR2 SNEGSKA (reference sequence). V lost 3 bases and J lost 2, with 21 bases in between. CDR3 length equals 17 residues. CDR3 coding DNA: TGCAGTGCTAGGGACCCCAGGACCCTATCACCCACAGATACGCAGTATTTT. Protein sequence: CSARDPRTLSPTDTQYF.

This clonotype was picked up many times. V usage is TRBV11-3 and J usage is TRBJ2-2, with TRBD1 matching over 9 bases. Germline loops: CDR1 SGHNT, CDR2 YENEEA. The CDR3 totals 14 residues. V dropped 5 bases and J dropped 5; count of bases not matched to a gene: 3. DNA for the CDR3: TGTGCCAGCAGCACAGGGGGCCGGACCGGGGAGCTGTTTTTT. Translated, it gives CASSTGGRTGELFF.

This clonotype was observed at least ten times. This sequence joins TRBV11-2 and TRBJ1-2, with D perhaps matching TRBD1 (5 bases). CDR3 length: 13 residues. The germline gives CDR1 SGHAT, CDR2 FQNNGV. The V and J ends lost 8 bases and 4 bases respectively, with 14 bases between them. CDR3 nucleotide sequence: TGTGCCAGCGCTCCGGGGGGAGTCTATGGCTACACCTTC. This sequence encodes CASAPGGVYGYTF.

This clonotype has more than one count but fewer than ten. The V and J genes are TRBV19 and TRBJ1-1, with a possible D match to TRBD1 (6 bases). V was trimmed by 7 bases and J by 0 bases, leaving 12 bases between them. The CDR3 sequence is 14 residues long. Germline V gene data show CDR1 as LNHDA and CDR2 as SQIVND (reference sequence). CDR3 nucleotides: TGTGCCAGTATGCAAGGGGGGATGAACACTGAAGCTTTCTTT. Protein: CASMQGGMNTEAFF.

This clonotype occurred many times. The chain recombines TRBV11-3 with TRBJ2-5; tentative D call: TRBD2 (6 bases). Trimming removed 0 bases from V and 2 bases from J, with 7 bases in between. This CDR3 is built from 14 residues. In germline, CDR1 is SGHNT, CDR2 YENEEA. The CDR3 spells CASSLDGGQETQYF. CDR3 sequence (DNA): TGTGCCAGCAGCTTAGATGGAGGGCAAGAGACCCAGTACTTC.

This clonotype was seen ten or more times. This chain joins TRBV20-1 and TRBJ2-7; 11 positions agree with TRBD2. The CDR3 has 15 amino acids. V trimming: 3 bases; J trimming: 4 bases; junction bases outside the gene matches: 8. The germline CDR1 and CDR2 sequences are DFQATT and SNEGSKA (reference sequence). For the CDR3, the DNA is TGCAGTGCTAGTTTGGTAACTAGCGGGAGATACGAGCAGTACTTC. Translating gives CSASLVTSGRYEQYF.

This clonotype was detected many times. The chain couples TRBV6-6 to TRBJ2-7, with a weak D call TRBD2 (6 bases). Trimming cost V 0 bases and J 0 bases, with 9 bases left between them. The V gene's germline CDR1 is MNHNY and CDR2 SVGAGI (reference sequence). The length of the CDR3 is 15 residues. This CDR3 is CASSYSAGPSYEQYF. DNA for the CDR3: TGTGCCAGCAGTTACTCGGCGGGACCCTCCTACGAGCAGTACTTC.

The chain combines TRBV28 with TRBJ2-7; TRBD1 agrees at 8 bases. Germline CDR1 and CDR2: MDHEN and SYDVKM. Losses at the gene ends were 6 bases for V and 3 bases for J; bases not matched to a gene: 10. This CDR3 spans 15 amino acids. The CDR3 nucleotides read TGTGCCAGCAGGCATCCCGGGACAGGAGACTACGAGCAGTACTTC. Its protein is CASRHPGTGDYEQYF. The whole variable domain, remainder taken from reference TRBV28 and TRBJ2-7, is DVKVTQSSRYLVKRTGEKVFLECVQDMDHENMFWYRQDPGLGLRLIYFSYDVKMKEKGDIPEGYSVSREKKERFSLILESASTNQTSMYLCASRHPGTGDYEQYFGPGTRLTVT.

Many counts were recorded for this clonotype. This chain joins TRBV19 and TRBJ1-2, with no clear D. Germline V gene data show CDR1 as LNHDA and CDR2 as SQIVND (reference sequence). Trimming left V 3 bases short and J 0 bases short, with 11 bases between. The CDR3 spans 15 residues. CDR3 DNA sequence: TGTGCCAGTAGTATCGACACCATCCCTAACTATGGCTACACCTTC. Amino acid sequence: CASSIDTIPNYGYTF.

This clonotype has at least ten counts. This chain uses TRBV7-8 with TRBJ2-2; D is ambiguous. Germline CDR1 reads SGHVS; CDR2 reads FQNEAQ. Between the trimmed V and J ends, which lost 1 base and 5 bases, there was a span of 8 bases. This CDR3 region has 14 residues. DNA of the CDR3: TGTGCCAGCAGCTTAGGTCCGGTTACCGGGGAGCTGTTTTTT. Protein product: CASSLGPVTGELFF. Together with reference TRBV7-8 and TRBJ2-2, the CDR3 gives the full variable domain: GAGVSQSPRYKVAKRGQDVALRCDPISGHVSLFWYQQALGQGPEFLTYFQNEAQLDKSGLPSDRFFAERPEGSVSTLKIQRTQQEDSAVYLCASSLGPVTGELFFGEGSRLTVL.

This clonotype was recorded a few times. This chain uses TRBV9 with TRBJ2-1, with D perhaps TRBD2 (6 bases). V was clipped by 3 bases and J by 0 bases, with 28 bases between them. The CDR3 has 21 residues. The germline V gene encodes CDR1 SGDLS and CDR2 YYNGEE. For the CDR3, the DNA is TGTGCCAGCAGCGACCCGATAGCGGAGGCCGCTGGTCCTCTCTCCTACAATGAGCAGTTCTTC. This encodes CASSDPIAEAAGPLSYNEQFF.

This clonotype was observed many times. The chain employs TRBV7-9 and TRBJ2-1; 7 nucleotides match TRBD2. The germline V gene has CDR1 SEHNR and CDR2 FQNEAQ (reference sequence). The CDR3 length is 14 residues. V lost 5 bases to trimming and J lost 13 bases; unmatched junction nucleotides: 14. The CDR3 region is CASSPTGGRHFQFF. CDR3 coding DNA: TGTGCCAGCAGCCCCACCGGCGGGAGACATTTTCAGTTCTTC.

There are many counts of this clonotype. This rearrangement joins TRBV30 to TRBJ2-1, with D possibly TRBD2 on 5 matching bases. In germline, CDR1 is GTSNPN, CDR2 SVGIG (reference sequence). The CDR3 is 13 residues long. The V gene lost 2 bases and the J gene lost 5 bases, with 10 bases spanning the gap. CDR3 nucleotide sequence: TGTGCCTGGAGTCTCGAGGGAAACAATGAGCAGTTCTTC. It specifies CAWSLEGNNEQFF.